Listed below are T cell receptor beta chains from one sample, sequenced in a study of control samples from healthy donors and cancer patients. TCRdb's copy holds only in-frame clones and misses some; the assay was immunoSEQ multiplex PCR. The sample lists 150,000 to 200,000 clones; approximately 93% were seen once. Source material: blood. These receptor sequences come from a woman aged 35 to 49 in good health. The CDR3 runs from the conserved cysteine through the conserved F or W. A D gene is named only where the DNA matches it firmly. The size entry is marked missing in some rows and otherwise reads once, few, many or a size class.

>TRBJ2-4|-|TRBV4-1|TRBD2
TGCGCCAGCAGCCAAGGCCCTGGACTAGCGGAAAACATTCAGTACTTC
CASSQGPGLAENIQYF
>TRBJ1-1|-|TRBV7-9|-
TGTGCCAGCAGCACCCAGACGGTGAACACTGAAGCTTTCTTT
CASSTQTVNTEAFF
>TRBJ2-2|-|TRBV9|-
TGTGCCAGCAAGACGGGGGAATACACCGGGGAGCTGTTTTTT
CASKTGEYTGELFF
>TRBJ1-1|-|TRBV30|-
TGTGCCTGGAGTAAGGGAACGAACACTGAAGCTTTCTTT
CAWSKGTNTEAFF
>TRBJ1-5|once|TRBV27|TRBD1
TGTGCCAGCAGTTTAACAGGGGGTCACGGTCAGCCCCAGCATTTT
CASSLTGGHGQPQHF
>TRBJ2-1|-|TRBV4-1|TRBD2
TGCGCCAGCAGCCAAGAGGGACTAGCGGGGGGGAATGAGCAGTTCTTC
CASSQEGLAGGNEQFF
>TRBJ2-7|-|TRBV6-4|-
TGTGCCAGCAGCGTAACTAGCTGGAGTTCCCCCTACGAGCAGTACTTC
CASSVTSWSSPYEQYF
>TRBJ1-2|-|TRBV6-4|-
TGTGCCAGCAGTGTCCACGGAACAGGGCAAGGCTACACCTTC
CASSVHGTGQGYTF
>TRBJ1-2|-|TRBV5-1|-
TGCGCCAGCAGCTTGGCCGGGAATGGCTACACCTTC
CASSLAGNGYTF
>TRBJ1-5|-|TRBV30|-
TGTGCCTGGAGTCTGCCGGGGGCTGATCAGCCCCAGCATTTT
CAWSLPGADQPQHF
>TRBJ2-7|-|TRBV6-1|TRBD1
TGTGCCAGCAGTGAAGCAGGGGGACAGGGAACCTACGAGCAGTACTTC
CASSEAGGQGTYEQYF
>TRBJ2-7|-|TRBV9|-
TGTGCCAGCAGCGTATCTGGAGCGTACGAGCAGTACTTC
CASSVSGAYEQYF
>TRBJ1-1|-|TRBV5-6|-
TGTGCCAGCAGCTTGGCTCGGGGAAGGAGCACTGAAGCTTTCTTT
CASSLARGRSTEAFF
>TRBJ2-1|-|TRBV20-1|TRBD2
TGCAGTGCTAGTTACGGGGGGGCCAATGAGCAGTTCTTC
CSASYGGANEQFF
>TRBJ1-1|-|TRBV7-6|-
TGTGCCAGCAGCTTAACGTATGGCGCCTTGGCCACTGAAGCTTTCTTT
CASSLTYGALATEAFF
>TRBJ1-2|-|TRBV25-1|TRBD1
TGTGCCAGCACCCCCCGACAGGGTGATGGCTACACCTTC
CASTPRQGDGYTF